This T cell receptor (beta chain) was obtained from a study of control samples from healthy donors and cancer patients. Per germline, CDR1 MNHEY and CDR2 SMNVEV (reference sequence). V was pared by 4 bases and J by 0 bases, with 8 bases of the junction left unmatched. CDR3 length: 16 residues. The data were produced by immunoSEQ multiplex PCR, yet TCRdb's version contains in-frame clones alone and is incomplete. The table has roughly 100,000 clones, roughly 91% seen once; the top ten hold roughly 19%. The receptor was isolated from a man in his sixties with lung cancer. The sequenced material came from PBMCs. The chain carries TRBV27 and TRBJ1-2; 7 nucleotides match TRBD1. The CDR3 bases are TGTGCCAGCAGTTCGCACCTGGGACAGACTAACTATGGCTACACCTTC. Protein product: CASSSHLGQTNYGYTF.